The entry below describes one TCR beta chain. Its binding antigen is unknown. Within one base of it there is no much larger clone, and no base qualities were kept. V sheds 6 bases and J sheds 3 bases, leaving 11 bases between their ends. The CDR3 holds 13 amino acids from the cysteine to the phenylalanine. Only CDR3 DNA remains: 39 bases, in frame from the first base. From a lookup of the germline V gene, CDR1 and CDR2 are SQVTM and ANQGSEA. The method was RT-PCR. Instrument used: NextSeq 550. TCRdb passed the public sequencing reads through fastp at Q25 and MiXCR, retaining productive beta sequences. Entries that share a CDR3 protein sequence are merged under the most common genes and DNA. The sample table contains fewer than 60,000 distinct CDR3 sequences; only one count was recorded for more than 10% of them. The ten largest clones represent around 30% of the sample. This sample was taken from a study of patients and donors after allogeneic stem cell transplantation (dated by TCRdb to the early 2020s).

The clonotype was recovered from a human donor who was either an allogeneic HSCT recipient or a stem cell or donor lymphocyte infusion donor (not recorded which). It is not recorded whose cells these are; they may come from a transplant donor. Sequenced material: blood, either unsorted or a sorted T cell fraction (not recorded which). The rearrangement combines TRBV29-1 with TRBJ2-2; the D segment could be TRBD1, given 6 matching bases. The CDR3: CSVPKGDTGELFF. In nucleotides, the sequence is TGCAGCGTACCCAAGGGGGACACCGGGGAGCTGTTTTTT.